The present T cell receptor (beta chain) was sequenced within a study of T cell repertoires in cytomegalovirus infection. Overall study context: Indicated by public TCR beta signatures were CMV infection and matching HLA type.

In this sample, this clonotype turned up a few times. Its antigen is unidentified. TCRdb re-derived calls from the reads in MiXCR, one entry per CDR3 protein. The table includes nearly 450,000 distinct CDR3 sequences, 30% to 40% detected once. Findings and caveats of the study: There were carriers of CMV plus the relevant HLA, and cumulative public TCR beta family frequency identified them. Within the response measured ex vivo, HLA-C-restricted CMV-specific TCR beta clonotypes were dominant.

Sequencing was carried out using PBMCs. The TCR originated in a human donor in good health (CMV status not recorded). Some clones in this sample may be carry-over from other donors' samples.

CDR3 region: CASSLAGTGLQDYGYTF. CDR3 in DNA: TGCGCCAGCAGCTTGGCCGGGACAGGGTTACAGGACTATGGCTACACCTTC. The gene calls are TRBV5-1 and TRBJ1-2; TRBD1 matches 9 bases. Trimming removed 0 bases from V and 3 bases from J; junction bases left unmatched: 9. CDR3 length: 17 residues. From germline, CDR1 is SGHRS and CDR2 YFSETQ.